Included here is one T cell receptor (beta chain) sequence, with context. Its antigen is still unknown. The data were taken from a study of cytomegalovirus exposure and HLA in healthy donors. Looking at the study overall: Within the Caucasian-associated ancestry cluster were about 81% of the approximately 400 genotyped donors.

Researchers ran the PCR with 60 Vbeta and 13 Jbeta primers. The assay was immunoSEQ multiplex PCR, and TCRdb's table has in-frame clones only and misses some. Seen here are about 92,000 clones, 84% observed once, and the top ten hold 5.5% to 6.5%. Study results and caveats: According to the study, roughly 180 TCR beta chains were cytomegalovirus-associated. TCR beta V- and J-gene trimming was later associated with a missense DCLRE1C variant.

The CDR3 runs 14 residues. Trimming took 6 bases from V and 4 from J, leaving 14 bases between them. The germline V gene has CDR1 SNHLY and CDR2 FYNNEI. The material sequenced was PBMCs. This clonotype was sampled from a woman between 18 and 30 years old in good health and CMV-seropositive. The chain links TRBV2 to TRBJ2-3, with a weak D call TRBD1 (5 bases). CDR3 amino acids: CASRDNRVSDTQYF. The CDR3 DNA is TGTGCCAGCAGGGACAATCGGGTGTCAGATACGCAGTATTTT.